This entry lists 32 T cell receptor beta chains sequenced from one sample in a study of monozygotic twins with inflammatory bowel disease. One entry per CDR3 protein, without DNA, is what TCRdb gives after re-calling the 5' RACE reads. In all, the sample yields some 130,000 distinct CDR3 sequences. Material for sequencing was blood. The source is a human donor with ulcerative colitis or Crohn's disease, or a healthy co-twin of an affected twin (not recorded which).

The J gene is TRBJ2-1, the V gene TRBV7-3; lacking DNA, the TRBD2 call made by TCRdb goes unchecked. The CDR3 is 16 amino acids. The germline gives CDR1 SGHTA, CDR2 FQGTGA. CDR3 loop: CASSLLGPAGDNEQFF.

CDR3 sequence: CASSPYGGELFF. This chain uses TRBV7-3 with TRBJ2-2. The CDR3 covers 12 residues. Per the germline V gene, CDR1 is SGHTA and CDR2 is FQGTGA.

This chain joins TRBV15 and TRBJ1-4; TCRdb names TRBD1, which stays unverified in the absence of DNA. Germline V lookup: CDR1 LNHNV, CDR2 YYDKDF (reference sequence). This CDR3 is 15 amino acids long. The CDR3 region is CSTSRDLGQHEKLFF. The full variable domain, its missing parts supplied by reference TRBV15 and TRBJ1-4, is DAMVIQNPRYQVTQFGKPVTLSCSQTLNHNVMYWYQQKSSQAPKLLFHYYDKDFNNEADTPDNFQSRRPNTSFCFLDIRSPGLGDTAMYLCSTSRDLGQHEKLFFGSGTQLSVL.

The V call is TRBV2, the J call TRBJ2-7; TCRdb calls TRBD1, which cannot be checked without DNA. Germline V gives CDR1 SNHLY, CDR2 FYNNEI. This CDR3 is 15 amino acids long. Here the CDR3 reads CASRVTVGSSYEQYF.

The gene calls are TRBV7-9 and TRBJ2-1. Germline V gene sequence: CDR1 SEHNR, CDR2 FQNEAQ (reference sequence). This CDR3 contains 14 residues. The CDR3 spells CASSSLGSYNEQFF.

The chain is built from TRBV5-6 and TRBJ2-3. The length of the CDR3 is 11 residues. The germline V gene has CDR1 SGHDT and CDR2 YYEEEE. The CDR3 reads CASQLTDTQYF.

V and J are TRBV12-3 or TRBV12-4 and TRBJ1-4; as DNA is missing, the TRBD1 call by TCRdb cannot be tested. The CDR3 is made up of 15 amino acids. CDR3 sequence reads: CASSLGPGGDEKLFF.

The rearrangement links TRBV18 to TRBJ1-1; TCRdb designates TRBD1, a call that cannot be tested without DNA. Germline-derived CDR1 and CDR2 are KGHSH and LQKENI. The CDR3 loop spans 15 amino acids. CDR3 protein: CASPRRGRRNTEAFF.

The rearrangement joins TRBV5-1 to TRBJ2-3; lacking DNA, the TRBD1 call made by TCRdb goes unchecked. The germline V gene encodes CDR1 SGHRS and CDR2 YFSETQ. This CDR3 spans 15 amino acids. CDR3 protein: CASSLARQGVDTQYF.

The CDR3 here is CSASTGTLNTEAFF. The chain couples TRBV20-1 to TRBJ1-1; TCRdb picks TRBD1, but there is no DNA to check that call. Germline CDR1 reads DFQATT; CDR2 reads SNEGSKA (reference sequence). The CDR3 runs 14 residues.

This chain uses TRBV20-1 with TRBJ2-7. Germline CDR1 reads DFQATT; CDR2 reads SNEGSKA (reference sequence). CDR3 length: 14 amino acids. The CDR3 protein is CSARDISNSYEQYF.

The chain combines TRBV5-1 with TRBJ2-7; the D call of TRBD2 rests on TCRdb alone, since no DNA is present to check it. In germline, CDR1 is SGHRS, CDR2 YFSETQ. This CDR3 spans 15 amino acids. CDR3 sequence reads: CASSYRTSEGGEQYF.

J is TRBJ2-1 and V is TRBV7-2; as DNA is missing, the TRBD2 call by TCRdb cannot be tested. Germline CDR1 reads SGHTA; CDR2 reads FQGNSA. This CDR3 contains 15 residues. CDR3: CASTLTSAIGNEQFF.

The chain carries TRBV7-2 and TRBJ1-4. The V gene's germline CDR1 is SGHTA and CDR2 FQGNSA. This CDR3 contains 14 residues. CDR3 amino acids: CASSRAGNNEKLFF.

The chain combines TRBV6-1 with TRBJ1-1. Germline V gene data show CDR1 as MNHNS and CDR2 as SASEGT. This CDR3 comprises 14 residues. The CDR3: CASRAGRLNTEAFF.

The chain uses TRBV20-1 and TRBJ2-7; the TRBD1 assignment by TCRdb is unverifiable without DNA. Germline lookup yields CDR1 DFQATT and CDR2 SNEGSKA (reference sequence). CDR3 length: 12 residues. The CDR3 sequence: CSARGDSYEQYF.

The chain recombines TRBV23-1 with TRBJ1-1; TCRdb returns TRBD1, unconfirmable since there is no DNA. TRBV23-1 is identified as an open reading frame with a role that is uncertain. The CDR3 is 17 amino acids. This CDR3 reads CASSLNLREFRNTEAFF.

J is TRBJ1-5 and V is TRBV7-6. CDR3 size: 16 residues. CDR1 is SGHVS and CDR2 is FNYEAQ in the germline V gene. CDR3 region: CASSLGAQVGASPQHF.

The CDR3 here is CASSIVSGTGGHQPQHF. The chain is built from TRBV5-1 and TRBJ1-5; absent DNA, TCRdb's TRBD1 call cannot be checked. Germline CDR1 is SGHRS and CDR2 is YFSETQ. This CDR3 is built from 17 residues.

The chain is built from TRBV5-6 and TRBJ1-1; TCRdb's assignment of TRBD1 cannot be checked, as there is no DNA. The germline gives CDR1 SGHDT, CDR2 YYEEEE. There are 16 residues in the CDR3. The chain's CDR3 is CASSPQTGTGNTEAFF.

This rearrangement joins TRBV6-1 to TRBJ1-3; checking the TCRdb D call of TRBD1 is not possible without DNA. Germline V gene lookup returns CDR1 MNHNS and CDR2 SASEGT. The CDR3 loop spans 15 amino acids. CDR3 in amino acids: CASRPQSSSGNTIYF.

This chain joins TRBV9 and TRBJ2-1. Germline V gene data show CDR1 as SGDLS and CDR2 as YYNGEE. This CDR3 has 13 residues. CDR3: CASSGSSYNEQFF.

CDR3 amino acids: CASSLGGRRSGANVLTF. The chain is built from TRBV5-1 and TRBJ2-6. The CDR3 extends over 17 amino acids. Per the germline V gene, CDR1 is SGHRS and CDR2 is YFSETQ.

The rearrangement joins TRBV24-1 to TRBJ2-7; TCRdb gives TRBD2 as the D gene, but with no DNA this cannot be confirmed. CDR1 is KGHDR, CDR2 SFDVKD, per germline. The length of the CDR3 is 20 residues. CDR3 region: CATSDETSGRHNRYPYEQYF.

V is TRBV5-6 and J is TRBJ2-2. This CDR3 has 15 amino acids. The V gene's germline CDR1 is SGHDT and CDR2 YYEEEE. The CDR3 protein is CASSATQDLTGELFF.

The chain recombines TRBV27 with TRBJ1-1; TCRdb names TRBD1, which stays unverified in the absence of DNA. Germline V lookup: CDR1 MNHEY, CDR2 SMNVEV (reference sequence). CDR3 length: 16 residues. The CDR3 reads CASSFSAAGGFTEAFF.

The chain employs TRBV19 and TRBJ2-4; without DNA, the TCRdb call of TRBD1 cannot be checked. The CDR3 contains 16 residues. Germline V lookup: CDR1 LNHDA, CDR2 SQIVND (reference sequence). CDR3 loop: CASSTRQGAAKNIQYF.

The chain links TRBV24-1 to TRBJ2-1; TCRdb's D call, TRBD2, is unchecked because there is no DNA. The CDR3 contains 15 residues. The V gene's germline CDR1 is KGHDR and CDR2 SFDVKD. CDR3 loop: CATSDPGLDYNEQFF.

V is TRBV20-1 and J is TRBJ2-1; TCRdb returns TRBD2, unconfirmable since there is no DNA. This CDR3 has 17 amino acids. Germline CDR1 and CDR2: DFQATT and SNEGSKA (reference sequence). CDR3 amino acids: CSARAPWAGINYNEQFF.

The CDR3 sequence is CASSLLALDRAWSGELFF. The chain couples TRBV12-3 or TRBV12-4 to TRBJ2-2; absent DNA, TCRdb's TRBD1 call cannot be checked. The CDR3 is 18 amino acids.

The genes are TRBV29-1 and TRBJ2-7; without DNA, the TCRdb call of TRBD1 cannot be checked. This CDR3 spans 13 amino acids. Per the germline V gene, CDR1 is SQVTM and CDR2 is ANQGSEA. This CDR3 is CSVGRGAAYEQYF.

The chain combines TRBV24-1 with TRBJ2-7; TCRdb gives TRBD2 as the D gene, but with no DNA this cannot be confirmed. The CDR3 is 16 amino acids. Germline V gene data show CDR1 as KGHDR and CDR2 as SFDVKD. CDR3 residues: CATSDPGTSGPYEQYF.